These T cell receptor beta chains were read from a single sample in a study of OX40 agonist ivuxolimab in advanced cancers. TCRdb keeps only in-frame clones here, not all; method: immunoSEQ multiplex PCR. The sample holds 65,000 to 90,000 clones, approximately 86% seen once. The material sequenced was CD4+ or CD8+ T cells sorted from blood, taken in a trial of the OX40 agonist ivuxolimab. These receptors all stem from an adult with an advanced solid tumor such as melanoma, head and neck, liver or kidney cancer. CDR3s include the opening cysteine and the closing phenylalanine or tryptophan. The D gene is left open where the match is weak. Only part of the rows carry a size: once, few, many, or a class if the clone is expanded.

j_call	v_call	d_call	clone_size	cdr3_nt	cdr3_aa
TRBJ2-5	TRBV5-1	NA	once	TGCGCCAGCAGCCTCCGGGACACCCAAGAGACCCAGTACTTC	CASSLRDTQETQYF
TRBJ2-3	TRBV9	TRBD2	NA	TGTGCCAGCAGCGACCAAGCGGGGGATAGCACAGATACGCAGTATTTT	CASSDQAGDSTDTQYF
TRBJ1-2	TRBV27	TRBD1	NA	TGTGCCAGCAGTAAACCGGGACAGGAACACTATGGCTACACCTTC	CASSKPGQEHYGYTF
TRBJ1-2	TRBV7-9	NA	NA	TGTGCCAGCAGCTTAGAGATCGGCCCTGGCTACACCTTC	CASSLEIGPGYTF
TRBJ1-2	TRBV2	NA	NA	TGTGCCAGCAGTGACGGGAACAACTATGGCTACACCTTC	CASSDGNNYGYTF
TRBJ1-4	TRBV19	NA	NA	TGTGCCAGTAGTATAGGGGGCACTGAAAAACTGTTTTTT	CASSIGGTEKLFF
TRBJ2-3	TRBV7-2	NA	NA	TGTGCCAGCAGCTTGAAATTGCCATCCACAGATACGCAGTATTTT	CASSLKLPSTDTQYF
TRBJ2-7	TRBV11-2	NA	NA	TGTGCCAGCAGCTTAGGTCGGTTCTCCTACGAGCAGTACTTC	CASSLGRFSYEQYF
TRBJ1-3	TRBV5-1	TRBD1	NA	TGCGCCAGCAGCTCAGTCGGCGGCAGGGGGCGATTCGGTGGAAACACCATATATTTT	CASSSVGGRGRFGGNTIYF
TRBJ2-5	TRBV15	TRBD2	once	TGTGCCACCAGCAGAGGGACTAGCGGAGAGACCCAGTACTTC	CATSRGTSGETQYF
TRBJ2-4	TRBV29-1	TRBD2	NA	TGCAGCGTTGAAGATCCCGGGAGGGAAAACATTCAGTACTTC	CSVEDPGRENIQYF
TRBJ1-1	TRBV6-1	TRBD1	NA	TGTGCCAGCAACACAGGGGGGGGTCACACTGAAGCTTTCTTT	CASNTGGGHTEAFF
TRBJ1-1	TRBV6-5	NA	NA	TGTGCCAGCAGTAAGGGGATGGGCACTGAAGCTTTCTTT	CASSKGMGTEAFF
TRBJ2-7	TRBV6-6	NA	once	TGTGCCAGCAGCTATAACTACGAGCAGTACTTC	CASSYNYEQYF
TRBJ2-7	TRBV5-1	TRBD1	NA	TGCGCCAGCAGCTTGGTCTGGGACAGCTCCTACGAGCAGTACTTC	CASSLVWDSSYEQYF
TRBJ1-1	TRBV19	TRBD1	NA	TGTGCCAGTAGTATCAGACAGGGCTTGAACACTGAAGCTTTCTTT	CASSIRQGLNTEAFF
TRBJ2-2	TRBV7-3	NA	NA	TGTGCCAGCAGCTCTAGGGGAGGCAGTGCCGGGGAGCTGTTTTTT	CASSSRGGSAGELFF
TRBJ1-6	TRBV28	TRBD1	NA	TGTGCCAGCAGCGAAACAGGGGGTGTGTATAATTCACCCCTCCACTTT	CASSETGGVYNSPLHF
TRBJ2-7	TRBV21-1	NA	few	TGTGCCAGCCTTAGGGGGAGGGGCTACGAGCAGTACTTC	CASLRGRGYEQYF
TRBJ2-1	TRBV19	NA	NA	TGTGCCAGTAGTACACAGGTTTACAATGAGCAGTTCTTC	CASSTQVYNEQFF
TRBJ2-1	TRBV4-1	NA	NA	TGCGCCAGCAGCCAGGTAGCTCGGTCCGGTGGCGAGCAGTTCTTC	CASSQVARSGGEQFF
TRBJ2-7	TRBV30	TRBD2	NA	TGTGCCTGGAAGGGGATAGCGGGGAGGTACGAGCAGTACTTC	CAWKGIAGRYEQYF
TRBJ2-2	TRBV4-2	NA	NA	TGTGCCAGCAGCCCACACACTACCGGGGAGCTGTTTTTT	CASSPHTTGELFF
TRBJ2-3	TRBV5-1	NA	NA	TGCGCCAGCAGCTTGGTCGCAAGCACAGATACGCAGTATTTT	CASSLVASTDTQYF
TRBJ2-3	TRBV28	NA	NA	TGTGCCAGCAGTTTGGGAGGGGGGACCCTAGATACGCAGTATTTT	CASSLGGGTLDTQYF
TRBJ2-1	TRBV30	TRBD2	NA	TGTGCCTGGACTAGCGGGGGGGCCTACAATGAGCAGTTCTTC	CAWTSGGAYNEQFF
TRBJ1-2	TRBV4-1	NA	once	TGCGCCAGCAGCCAAGACAGGGACCGTCACTATGGCTACACCTTC	CASSQDRDRHYGYTF
TRBJ2-3	TRBV25-1	NA	once	TGTGCCAGCAGCGACCAAATAATGGGGGGAACGCAGTATTTT	CASSDQIMGGTQYF
TRBJ1-2	TRBV28	NA	NA	TGTGCCAGCAGTTTGTCCCAGGGAAACTATGGCTACACCTTC	CASSLSQGNYGYTF
TRBJ2-2	TRBV29-1	NA	NA	TGCAGCGTTGGGACAGCGGGGTCTCTGGGGAGCACCGGGGAGCTGTTTTTT	CSVGTAGSLGSTGELFF
TRBJ1-1	TRBV5-6	NA	NA	TGTGCCAGCAGCTTGCCAGGGAGGGACACTGAAGCTTTCTTT	CASSLPGRDTEAFF
TRBJ1-2	TRBV27	NA	NA	TGTGCCAGCAGTTCCAACAGGTTAGGGGGCTACACCTTC	CASSSNRLGGYTF
TRBJ2-1	TRBV7-3	TRBD2	NA	TGTGCCAGCAGCTTAACGGGGCGGGAGGGCCTGTTCTTC	CASSLTGREGLFF
TRBJ1-2	TRBV4-3	NA	NA	TGCGCCAGCAGCCAAGATGGTGGGGGAGGCTACACCTTC	CASSQDGGGGYTF
TRBJ1-1	TRBV27	NA	NA	TGTGCCAGCTGGGAGGGGGAAGGACTGAACACTGAAGCTTTCTTT	CASWEGEGLNTEAFF
TRBJ2-1	TRBV19	TRBD2	NA	TGTGCCAGTACTGCGTTCCTAGCGGGAGTCGACAATGAGCAGTTCTTC	CASTAFLAGVDNEQFF
TRBJ1-3	TRBV15	NA	NA	TGTGCCACCAGCAGAGCCGGGTCTGGAAACACCATATATTTT	CATSRAGSGNTIYF
TRBJ2-7	TRBV7-2	NA	NA	TGTGCCAGCAGCTTGCGGGACGAGCAGTACTTC	CASSLRDEQYF
TRBJ1-1	TRBV30	NA	NA	TGTGCCTCATTCTTCGGGACGGTGAACACTGAAGCTTTCTTT	CASFFGTVNTEAFF
TRBJ2-2	TRBV5-1	TRBD2	NA	TGCGCCAGCAGCTTTAGCGGGTTAGGGGCGACCACCGGGGAGCTGTTTTTT	CASSFSGLGATTGELFF
TRBJ2-5	TRBV11-2	NA	NA	TGTGCCAGCAGCCAAGGGGTGCAGGAGACCCAGTACTTC	CASSQGVQETQYF
TRBJ2-3	TRBV5-1	TRBD2	NA	TGCGCCAGCAGCTACGACAGCGGGGCCCTCACAGATACGCAGTATTTT	CASSYDSGALTDTQYF
TRBJ1-1	TRBV19	NA	NA	TGTGCCAGTAGTATCGGGCAGGGCCCTGCGAACACTGAAGCTTTCTTT	CASSIGQGPANTEAFF
TRBJ2-7	TRBV7-9	TRBD2	NA	TGTGCCAGCAGCCCATTAGCGGGGGGAATAGGCGAGCAGTACTTC	CASSPLAGGIGEQYF
TRBJ1-1	TRBV11-2	NA	NA	TGTGCCAGCAGACCCCGAACGGGACTACCTGAAGCTTTCTTT	CASRPRTGLPEAFF
TRBJ2-3	TRBV5-1	NA	NA	TGCGCCAGCACATCGACGAGCACAGATACGCAGTATTTT	CASTSTSTDTQYF
TRBJ2-2	TRBV28	NA	NA	TGTGCCAGCAGCGGAAACCAGGGAAGCACCGGGGAGCTGTTTTTT	CASSGNQGSTGELFF
TRBJ2-2	TRBV6-4	NA	NA	TGTGCCAGCAGTGAGCTCGGGGGCCCCGGGGAGCTGTTTTTT	CASSELGGPGELFF
TRBJ1-1	TRBV5-1	TRBD1	NA	TGCGCCAGCAGCTATGACAGGGGGGGCACTGAAGCTTTCTTT	CASSYDRGGTEAFF
TRBJ1-1	TRBV5-5	TRBD1	NA	TGTGCCAGCAGCTGGGGACAGGCAGGGAGGAACACTGAAGCTTTCTTT	CASSWGQAGRNTEAFF
TRBJ2-1	TRBV25-1	NA	NA	TGTGCCAGCAGTGAAACAGGGAATGAGCAGTTCTTC	CASSETGNEQFF
TRBJ1-6	TRBV7-9	NA	NA	TGTGCCAGCAGCTCCGAGGTAGTCTATAATTCACCCCTCCACTTT	CASSSEVVYNSPLHF
TRBJ2-7	TRBV2	NA	NA	TGTGCCAGCAGCTCCTCCTACGAGCAGTACTTC	CASSSSYEQYF
TRBJ2-6	TRBV7-7	NA	NA	TGTGCCAGCAGCTCTGACAGAGTGCCACAAAGTCGGGCCAACGTCCTGACTTTC	CASSSDRVPQSRANVLTF